These T cell receptor beta chains were read from a single sample in a study of patients and donors after allogeneic stem cell transplantation. MiXCR, run by TCRdb on the RT-PCR reads, gives a single entry per CDR3 protein. The top ten clones hold 11% of a sample with about 230,000 distinct CDR3 sequences, less than 15% of them seen once. The sequencing sample was made of blood, either unsorted or a sorted T cell fraction (not recorded which). All receptors derive from a human donor who was either an allogeneic HSCT recipient or a stem cell or donor lymphocyte infusion donor (not recorded which). It is not recorded whose cells these are; they may come from a transplant donor. Both conserved end residues are part of each CDR3. Fields, in order: V gene, D gene, clone size, J gene, CDR3 protein, CDR3 DNA. D genes are given only for firm matches. Rows give clone size only sometimes, using once, few, many, or a class for an expanded clone.

V gene: TRBV10-3
D gene: -
clone size: many
J gene: TRBJ1-1
CDR3 protein: CAISPGRGGDTEAFF
CDR3 DNA: TGTGCCATCAGTCCCGGCAGGGGCGGTGACACTGAAGCTTTCTTT

V gene: TRBV20-1
D gene: TRBD2
clone size: few
J gene: TRBJ2-1
CDR3 protein: CSAPRTSGRYNEQFF
CDR3 DNA: TGCAGTGCCCCGCGGACTAGCGGGAGGTACAATGAGCAGTTCTTC

V gene: TRBV19
D gene: -
clone size: -
J gene: TRBJ2-5
CDR3 protein: CASSYPRVGETQYF
CDR3 DNA: TGTGCCAGTTCTTATCCCCGGGTCGGAGAGACCCAGTACTTC

V gene: TRBV15
D gene: -
clone size: -
J gene: TRBJ1-1
CDR3 protein: CATTPRLKTATEAFF
CDR3 DNA: TGTGCCACCACCCCGCGGCTCAAAACGGCCACTGAAGCTTTCTTT

V gene: TRBV2
D gene: TRBD2
clone size: many
J gene: TRBJ2-7
CDR3 protein: CASSRTSYEQYF
CDR3 DNA: TGTGCCAGCAGCAGGACTAGTTACGAGCAGTACTTC

V gene: TRBV6-5
D gene: TRBD1
clone size: -
J gene: TRBJ1-6
CDR3 protein: CASSYSAGTGSANSPLHF
CDR3 DNA: TGTGCCAGCAGTTACTCGGCGGGGACAGGGTCTGCCAATTCACCCCTCCACTTT

V gene: TRBV5-1
D gene: -
clone size: few
J gene: TRBJ2-1
CDR3 protein: CASAMMANEQFF
CDR3 DNA: TGCGCCAGCGCCATGATGGCTAATGAGCAGTTCTTC

V gene: TRBV7-2
D gene: TRBD2
clone size: -
J gene: TRBJ2-3
CDR3 protein: CASSSLTSGGADTQYF
CDR3 DNA: TGTGCCAGCAGCTCTCTGACTAGCGGGGGGGCAGATACGCAGTATTTT

V gene: TRBV7-8
D gene: TRBD1
clone size: many
J gene: TRBJ1-4
CDR3 protein: CASSRGQGAEKLFF
CDR3 DNA: TGTGCCAGCAGCCGGGGACAGGGGGCTGAAAAACTGTTTTTT

V gene: TRBV3-1
D gene: -
clone size: -
J gene: TRBJ1-1
CDR3 protein: CASSQIRNTEAFF
CDR3 DNA: TGTGCCAGCAGCCAAATCAGGAACACTGAAGCTTTCTTT

V gene: TRBV12-3/TRBV12-4
D gene: -
clone size: few
J gene: TRBJ2-1
CDR3 protein: CASSFGPPGYNEQFF
CDR3 DNA: TGTGCCAGCAGTTTTGGCCCCCCTGGCTACAATGAGCAGTTCTTC

V gene: TRBV3-1
D gene: TRBD2
clone size: few
J gene: TRBJ2-5
CDR3 protein: CASSQGSGGLQETQYF
CDR3 DNA: TGTGCCAGCAGCCAAGGCAGCGGGGGACTCCAAGAGACCCAGTACTTC

V gene: TRBV3-1
D gene: -
clone size: few
J gene: TRBJ1-6
CDR3 protein: CASSPNSGVSSYNSPLHF
CDR3 DNA: TGTGCCAGCAGCCCGAACTCAGGGGTGAGCTCCTATAATTCACCCCTCCACTTT

V gene: TRBV5-1
D gene: -
clone size: many
J gene: TRBJ2-1
CDR3 protein: CASSLARQNNEQFF
CDR3 DNA: TGCGCCAGCAGCTTGGCCCGGCAGAACAATGAGCAGTTCTTC

V gene: TRBV5-4
D gene: -
clone size: few
J gene: TRBJ1-3
CDR3 protein: CASSLDPGGNTIYF
CDR3 DNA: TGTGCCAGCAGTCTGGACCCCGGTGGAAACACCATATATTTT

V gene: TRBV25-1
D gene: -
clone size: many
J gene: TRBJ2-3
CDR3 protein: CASSEPFTDTQYF
CDR3 DNA: TGTGCCAGCAGTGAACCGTTCACAGATACGCAGTATTTT

V gene: TRBV5-6
D gene: -
clone size: -
J gene: TRBJ1-2
CDR3 protein: CASSSGFAGNYGYTF
CDR3 DNA: TGTGCCAGCAGCTCCGGGTTCGCGGGAAACTATGGCTACACCTTC

V gene: TRBV2
D gene: -
clone size: many
J gene: TRBJ2-7
CDR3 protein: CASSELQRYEQYF
CDR3 DNA: TGTGCCAGCAGTGAACTTCAGCGCTACGAGCAGTACTTC

V gene: TRBV18
D gene: -
clone size: many
J gene: TRBJ1-3
CDR3 protein: CASSPVRSSGNTIYF
CDR3 DNA: TGTGCCAGCTCACCGGTTCGGAGCTCTGGAAACACCATATATTTT

V gene: TRBV12-3/TRBV12-4
D gene: -
clone size: few
J gene: TRBJ2-1
CDR3 protein: CASSGFASTGRFF
CDR3 DNA: TGTGCCAGCAGCGGATTCGCTTCCACGGGGCGGTTCTTC

V gene: TRBV6-1
D gene: -
clone size: -
J gene: TRBJ2-3
CDR3 protein: CASAVSTDTQYF
CDR3 DNA: TGTGCCAGTGCGGTGAGCACAGATACGCAGTATTTT

V gene: TRBV3-1
D gene: -
clone size: -
J gene: TRBJ1-4
CDR3 protein: CASSQLPGSSNEKLFF
CDR3 DNA: TGTGCCAGCAGCCAGTTGCCAGGTTCTTCTAATGAAAAACTGTTTTTT

V gene: TRBV4-1
D gene: -
clone size: many
J gene: TRBJ2-7
CDR3 protein: CASSQDAAGTYEQYF
CDR3 DNA: TGCGCCAGCAGCCAAGATGCAGCGGGTACCTACGAGCAGTACTTC

V gene: TRBV2
D gene: TRBD2
clone size: -
J gene: TRBJ2-1
CDR3 protein: CASRPILTGGPEQFF
CDR3 DNA: TGTGCCAGCAGGCCCATACTAACGGGGGGTCCCGAGCAGTTCTTC

V gene: TRBV29-1
D gene: TRBD1
clone size: -
J gene: TRBJ1-2
CDR3 protein: CSVGETGSYGYTF
CDR3 DNA: TGCAGCGTTGGAGAGACAGGGTCTTATGGCTACACCTTC

V gene: TRBV6-5
D gene: -
clone size: -
J gene: TRBJ2-3
CDR3 protein: CASSYGQGETDTQYF
CDR3 DNA: TGTGCCAGCAGTTACGGGCAGGGTGAGACAGATACGCAGTATTTT

V gene: TRBV30
D gene: -
clone size: -
J gene: TRBJ1-6
CDR3 protein: CAWSRASSYNSPLHF
CDR3 DNA: TGTGCCTGGAGTCGGGCTTCCTCCTATAATTCACCCCTCCACTTT

V gene: TRBV14
D gene: -
clone size: -
J gene: TRBJ2-3
CDR3 protein: CASSQDKGRDTQYF
CDR3 DNA: TGTGCCAGCAGCCAAGATAAGGGGAGAGATACGCAGTATTTT

V gene: TRBV12-3/TRBV12-4
D gene: -
clone size: many
J gene: TRBJ1-2
CDR3 protein: CASSPATGREGYTF
CDR3 DNA: TGTGCCAGCAGTCCCGCAACGGGGCGTGAAGGCTACACCTTC

V gene: TRBV2
D gene: TRBD1
clone size: few
J gene: TRBJ1-2
CDR3 protein: CASSDKTGTGSTARF
CDR3 DNA: TGTGCCAGCAGTGATAAGACCGGGACAGGGTCCACCGCCCGTTTC

V gene: TRBV5-5
D gene: -
clone size: few
J gene: TRBJ1-5
CDR3 protein: CASSWTDQNQPQHF
CDR3 DNA: TGTGCCAGCAGCTGGACAGACCAAAATCAGCCCCAGCATTTT

V gene: TRBV20-1
D gene: -
clone size: many
J gene: TRBJ2-7
CDR3 protein: CSARAGADYEQYF
CDR3 DNA: TGCAGTGCTAGGGCGGGGGCGGACTACGAGCAGTACTTC

V gene: TRBV24-1
D gene: -
clone size: many
J gene: TRBJ2-2
CDR3 protein: CATSDVGGGTGELFF
CDR3 DNA: TGTGCCACCAGTGATGTCGGGGGTGGCACCGGGGAGCTGTTTTTT

V gene: TRBV6-1
D gene: -
clone size: many
J gene: TRBJ1-5
CDR3 protein: CASQSRVGNQPQHF
CDR3 DNA: TGTGCCAGCCAAAGCCGGGTGGGCAATCAGCCCCAGCATTTT

V gene: TRBV20-1
D gene: -
clone size: many
J gene: TRBJ2-7
CDR3 protein: CSAIGGWNEQYF
CDR3 DNA: TGCAGTGCTATAGGGGGGTGGAACGAGCAGTACTTC

V gene: TRBV20-1
D gene: TRBD2
clone size: -
J gene: TRBJ2-1
CDR3 protein: CSAPGTREEQFF
CDR3 DNA: TGCAGTGCTCCCGGGACTAGAGAGGAGCAGTTCTTC

V gene: TRBV24-1
D gene: -
clone size: few
J gene: TRBJ2-5
CDR3 protein: CATSRGRVDRETQYF
CDR3 DNA: TGTGCCACCAGTCGCGGCAGGGTGGACAGAGAGACCCAGTACTTC

V gene: TRBV12-3/TRBV12-4
D gene: -
clone size: many
J gene: TRBJ1-1
CDR3 protein: CASRDNTEAFF
CDR3 DNA: TGTGCCAGCAGGGATAACACTGAAGCTTTCTTT

V gene: TRBV2
D gene: TRBD2
clone size: -
J gene: TRBJ2-1
CDR3 protein: CASRRTSGRQNEQFF
CDR3 DNA: TGTGCCAGCAGAAGGACTAGCGGGAGACAGAATGAGCAGTTCTTC

V gene: TRBV6-1
D gene: -
clone size: many
J gene: TRBJ1-5
CDR3 protein: CASSQDGRNQPQHF
CDR3 DNA: TGTGCCAGCAGCCAGGACGGACGCAATCAGCCCCAGCATTTT

V gene: TRBV19
D gene: TRBD1
clone size: many
J gene: TRBJ1-1
CDR3 protein: CASRVPGQGTEAFF
CDR3 DNA: TGTGCCAGTAGAGTTCCGGGACAGGGCACTGAAGCTTTCTTT

V gene: TRBV5-1
D gene: -
clone size: -
J gene: TRBJ2-3
CDR3 protein: CASSLLMADTQYF
CDR3 DNA: TGCGCCAGCAGCTTGTTGATGGCAGATACGCAGTATTTT

V gene: TRBV2
D gene: -
clone size: -
J gene: TRBJ1-1
CDR3 protein: CASSGSSGLEAFF
CDR3 DNA: TGTGCCAGCAGTGGATCATCGGGGCTTGAAGCTTTCTTT

V gene: TRBV5-4
D gene: -
clone size: -
J gene: TRBJ1-2
CDR3 protein: CASSLEAVGYGYTF
CDR3 DNA: TGTGCCAGCAGCTTGGAGGCGGTCGGCTATGGCTACACCTTC

V gene: TRBV4-1
D gene: TRBD1
clone size: -
J gene: TRBJ2-5
CDR3 protein: CASSQKGTGEETQYF
CDR3 DNA: TGCGCCAGCAGCCAAAAAGGGACAGGGGAAGAGACCCAGTACTTC

V gene: TRBV18
D gene: -
clone size: few
J gene: TRBJ2-2
CDR3 protein: CASSRTHGNTGELFF
CDR3 DNA: TGTGCCAGCTCCCGAACTCACGGGAACACCGGGGAGCTGTTTTTT

V gene: TRBV27
D gene: -
clone size: -
J gene: TRBJ2-5
CDR3 protein: CASSTRKGETQYF
CDR3 DNA: TGTGCCAGCAGCACCAGGAAAGGGGAGACCCAGTACTTC

V gene: TRBV7-2
D gene: TRBD1
clone size: many
J gene: TRBJ1-3
CDR3 protein: CASSPGTGNGNTIYF
CDR3 DNA: TGTGCCAGCAGCCCGGGGACAGGGAATGGAAACACCATATATTTT

V gene: TRBV5-1
D gene: -
clone size: -
J gene: TRBJ1-4
CDR3 protein: CASSLDVQGDNEKLFF
CDR3 DNA: TGCGCCAGCAGCTTGGACGTCCAGGGAGATAATGAAAAACTGTTTTTT

V gene: TRBV15
D gene: -
clone size: -
J gene: TRBJ2-3
CDR3 protein: CATSRDSGTRQYF
CDR3 DNA: TGTGCCACCAGCAGAGATTCGGGGACGAGGCAGTATTTT

V gene: TRBV2
D gene: -
clone size: few
J gene: TRBJ2-5
CDR3 protein: CASSGDPSGGIKETQYF
CDR3 DNA: TGTGCCAGCAGTGGGGATCCGTCAGGGGGGATTAAGGAGACCCAGTACTTC

V gene: TRBV20-1
D gene: TRBD2
clone size: few
J gene: TRBJ2-2
CDR3 protein: CSARASSGREGGELFF
CDR3 DNA: TGCAGTGCTAGAGCTTCTAGCGGGAGAGAGGGCGGGGAGCTGTTTTTT